The source of this TCR beta chain is a study of regulatory T cells in long-lasting Graves disease (dated by TCRdb to about 2021). With respect to the entire study: Persistent Graves' disease was defined as antithyroid drug treatment for over 5 years with persistently positive TSH receptor autoantibodies. Persistent Graves' disease patients were compared with newly diagnosed Graves' disease patients by peripheral blood TCR sequencing and RNA sequencing. The study was conducted in China and was registered as a clinical trial. A total of about 33 samples were covered by TCR sequencing, comprising approximately 13 persistent and some 20 newly diagnosed Graves' disease patients. Persistent Graves' disease patients in the clinical cohort had taken antithyroid drugs for around 10 years on average.

What this sample's time point label stands for: persistent/refractory GD, antithyroid drugs over 5 years with positive TRAb. For both TCR sequencing and RNA sequencing, RNA was extracted from PBMCs in TRIzol. Graves' disease was diagnosed according to American Thyroid Association guidelines. Recruitment of patients was carried out at an endocrinology department in Xi'an, China. Each patient gave 7.5 to 10 milliliters of peripheral blood, collected in an EDTA anticoagulant tube. Ficoll Paque Plus density gradient separation was used to isolate PBMCs, and no further T cell sorting was performed. An Agilent 2100 Bioanalyzer and agarose gel were used to assess RNA quality, and a NanoDrop 2000 was used to measure RNA concentration. The CDR3 numbers 15 residues from cysteine through phenylalanine. The entry retains the CDR3 DNA only, 45 bases that are in frame from base 1. CDR1 and CDR2 were assigned from the germline V gene (reference sequence) as DFQATT and SNEGSKA. V is trimmed back by 2 bases and J by 5 bases, and the junction contains 8 bases that no gene match accounts for.

The protocol used for the library was multiplex PCR. Reads for this sample came from an Illumina HiSeq 4000. TCR beta libraries were built with iRepertoire HTBI primers and Arm-PCR amplification of CDR3 regions. Before sequencing, the PCR products underwent gel purification. The authors' analysis ran thus. Gene usage analysis of CDR3 amino acid clonotypes relied on the 60 to 65 TRBV and 14 TRBJ segments identified across samples. Filtered high-quality paired reads were merged into contigs using COPE and FqMerger. BLAST was used to align contigs to IMGT TRBV, TRBD and TRBJ reference genes, and CDR3 was defined according to IMGT. Any clonotype with a frequency above 0.1% was counted as a highly expanded clone. Repertoire diversity was measured by Shannon entropy, and V-J evenness by the Gini coefficient. Clonotypes shared by more than one individual were considered public. TCRdb reprocessed the public reads (quality trimming at Q25 with fastp, clone calling with MiXCR) and kept in-frame beta chains. All rows with the same CDR3 protein become a single entry with the most common DNA and genes. It is TCRdb's table, rather than the study itself, that gives the V and J calls and clone size. Recorded for this sample are roughly 430,000 distinct CDR3 sequences; around 23% of them occurred a single time. The ten largest clones represent 14% of the sample.

The research as a whole found: A larger number of public clonotypes was shared among persistent patients (fewer than 3,000) than among newly diagnosed patients (over 850). Persistent disease showed preferential use of TRBV28, TRBJ1-2 and TRBJ2-5, whereas newly diagnosed disease favored TRBV20-1 and TRBJ2-1. Sequencing and analysis were limited to the TCR beta chain. Because the primary lesion, thyroid tissue, could not be accessed, the study looked at peripheral blood alone. Compared with newly diagnosed patients, patients with persistent Graves' disease had lower TCR Shannon entropy and fewer highly expanded clones, which suggests clonal expansion. The small sample size was acknowledged by the authors as a limitation that may reduce accuracy.

In regard to this clonotype: The antigen it binds to is not known. No base-level quality is on record; no much larger clone is a single base apart.

The receptor was isolated from a female donor with Graves disease. Recombination connected TRBV20-1 to TRBJ2-3; 9 bases in between match TRBD2. Sequencing was performed on peripheral blood mononuclear cells (PBMCs), taken when the disease was refractory, from a patient treated with antithyroid drugs. The CDR3 corresponds to CSARPLAGELDTQYF. The base sequence is TGCAGTGCTAGACCCTTAGCGGGAGAGCTAGATACGCAGTATTTT.